Each of the 30 T cell receptor beta chains below was sequenced from the same sample in a study of chemoradiotherapy in HPV16-positive cancers. Sequencing used immunoSEQ multiplex PCR; TCRdb keeps in-frame clones, though not all of them. The table has approximately 2,200 clones, 78% seen once. Sequencing was performed on tumor tissue, taken from a patient who underwent chemoradiotherapy. Every receptor here comes from a human donor with HPV-associated anogenital cancer.

The chain uses TRBV4-1 and TRBJ1-6, with D possibly TRBD1 on 5 matching bases. The germline gives CDR1 MGHRA, CDR2 YSYEKL. The CDR3 runs to 13 residues. V lost 3 bases, J lost 10 bases, and 10 bases lay in between. CDR3 DNA: TGCGCCAGCAGCCAGGGGGTTACCTCACCCCTCCACTTT. It translates to CASSQGVTSPLHF.

This clone was seen a single time. The V gene is TRBV27, the J gene TRBJ1-1, with a possible D match to TRBD1 (5 bases). With 6 bases removed from V and 5 bases from J, the gap between germline ends came to 13 bases. Germline-derived CDR1 and CDR2 are MNHEY and SMNVEV (reference sequence). This CDR3 comprises 13 residues. The CDR3 here is CASRFRRTTEAFF. Written as DNA, the CDR3 is TGTGCCAGCAGGTTCCGTCGGACAACTGAAGCTTTCTTT.

The chain recombines TRBV6-1 with TRBJ2-3, with TRBD2 matching 8 bases. The CDR3 is 15 amino acids. Trimming cost V 4 bases and J 7 bases; bases outside gene matches: 10. Germline CDR1 is MNHNS and CDR2 is SASEGT. The CDR3, as DNA: TGTGCCAGCAGTGTGGAGCGGGGGCCTTATTATACGCAGTATTTT. This codes for CASSVERGPYYTQYF.

This chain joins TRBV4-2 and TRBJ1-3, with unresolved D. The CDR3 is 16 residues long. The germline V gene has CDR1 LGHNA and CDR2 YNFKEQ. Deletions cut 3 bases from V and 3 bases from J, with 15 bases between. CDR3 amino acids: CASSQQRVGYGNTIYF. The CDR3 DNA reads as TGTGCCAGCAGCCAGCAAAGAGTCGGCTATGGAAACACCATATATTTT.

The CDR3 nucleotides are TGTGCCAGCAGCCAAGGGTCCGGCTCCTCGACAGGGGTGCACAATGAGCAGTTCTTC. It yields the protein CASSQGSGSSTGVHNEQFF. The chain links TRBV4-2 to TRBJ2-1; 8 bases agree with TRBD1. The V gene end was trimmed by 1 base and the J gene end by 5 bases; junction bases not matched to a gene: 16. The CDR3 contains 19 residues. The germline V gene encodes CDR1 LGHNA and CDR2 YNFKEQ.

The chain couples TRBV6-1 to TRBJ1-1, with D maybe TRBD1 (5 bases). This CDR3 has 12 amino acids. V lost 8 bases, J lost 4 bases, and 11 bases lay in between. Per germline, CDR1 MNHNS and CDR2 SASEGT. In DNA form, the CDR3 reads TGTGCCAGCTCGTACAGGTCCACTGAAGCTTTCTTT. Translating it yields CASSYRSTEAFF.

This rearrangement joins TRBV27 to TRBJ2-1, with D possibly being TRBD2 (6 bases). Trimming took 1 base from V and 6 from J, leaving 10 bases between them. The germline V gene has CDR1 MNHEY and CDR2 SMNVEV (reference sequence). The length of the CDR3 is 14 residues. The CDR3 spells CASSLWQGGNEQFF. The CDR3 DNA reads TGTGCCAGCAGTTTATGGCAGGGAGGCAATGAGCAGTTCTTC.

The sample holds a few counts of this clone. J is TRBJ2-5 and V is TRBV5-1; no definite D call. CDR3 length equals 15 residues. The germline gives CDR1 SGHRS, CDR2 YFSETQ. The V end lost 0 bases, the J end lost 1 base, and 10 bases lay between the germline ends. CDR3 sequence: CASSLGGSTQETQYF. In DNA, the CDR3 is TGCGCCAGCAGCTTGGGAGGTAGCACCCAAGAGACCCAGTACTTC.

This clone was seen just once. V and J are TRBV27 and TRBJ2-1, with 7 bases identical to TRBD2. In germline, CDR1 is MNHEY, CDR2 SMNVEV (reference sequence). J was trimmed by 2 bases and V by 2 bases; bases with no gene match: 15. CDR3 length: 19 residues. CDR3 bases: TGTGCCAGCAGTTTAAAACCCCCTTGGGGGGGGGTTGCCTACAATGAGCAGTTCTTC. As protein: CASSLKPPWGGVAYNEQFF.

The chain employs TRBV6-1 and TRBJ1-1; D is ambiguous. V lost 6 bases, J lost 2 bases, and 13 bases lay in between. The CDR3 runs 14 residues. CDR1 and CDR2 from the germline V gene are MNHNS and SASEGT. The CDR3 nucleotides read TGTGCCAGCAGGAAGGGAGGCAGCAACACTGAAGCTTTCTTT. Its protein product is CASRKGGSNTEAFF.

The table lists this clone with a few counts. The chain is built from TRBV28 and TRBJ1-2, with 7 bases identical to TRBD1. The germline CDR1 and CDR2 sequences are MDHEN and SYDVKM. CDR3 length equals 15 residues. Trimming took 6 bases from V and 5 from J; bases not matched to a gene: 12. In nucleotides, the CDR3 is TGTGCCAGCAGCCCGAGGTTTAGGGGGCGGTATGGCTACACCTTC. It is translated as CASSPRFRGRYGYTF.

V gene TRBV14 combines with J gene TRBJ1-1; 7 positions match TRBD1. This CDR3 comprises 15 residues. CDR1 is SGHDN and CDR2 is FVKESK in the germline V gene. V was clipped by 5 bases and J by 0 bases; unmatched bases: 6. CDR3 protein: CASSRTGDLNTEAFF. The CDR3 nucleotides are TGTGCCAGCAGCAGAACAGGGGATCTGAACACTGAAGCTTTCTTT. Full variable domain (remainder filled in from reference TRBV14 and TRBJ1-1): EAGVTQFPSHSVIEKGQTVTLRCDPISGHDNLYWYRRVMGKEIKFLLHFVKESKQDESGMPNNRFLAERTGGTYSTLKVQPAELEDSGVYFCASSRTGDLNTEAFFGQGTRLTVV.

This chain connects TRBV29-1 to TRBJ2-4, with 8 positions matching TRBD1. Germline trimming cut 4 bases from V and 6 bases from J; bases unmatched to any gene: 17. The CDR3 has 17 residues. CDR1 is SQVTM, CDR2 ANQGSEA, per germline. This CDR3 is CSVAGLPLGQGRNIQYF. The CDR3 DNA follows: TGCAGCGTTGCGGGCCTCCCTCTTGGACAGGGAAGAAACATTCAGTACTTC.

CDR3 region: CASSPKQGAHVVAFF. DNA for the CDR3: TGTGCCAGCAGTCCTAAACAGGGGGCGCATGTCGTTGCTTTCTTT. V and J are TRBV7-2 and TRBJ1-1, with TRBD1 identical over 9 bases. Germline V CDR1 and CDR2: SGHTA, FQGNSA. After removal of 6 bases from V and 11 bases from J, the junction contained 16 bases not matched to a gene. The CDR3 is 15 amino acids.

The chain joins TRBV6-5 to TRBJ2-7, with 8 bases matching TRBD1. V lost 2 bases, J lost 6 bases, and 9 bases stayed unmatched. The V gene's germline CDR1 is MNHEY and CDR2 SVGAGI. The CDR3 covers 15 residues. In DNA form, the CDR3 reads TGTGCCAGCAGTTACGAGTGGGGGACAGGCGCCGAGCAGTACTTC. Translation: CASSYEWGTGAEQYF.

The gene calls are TRBV5-1 and TRBJ1-2; 7 nucleotides match TRBD1. Germline CDR1 and CDR2: SGHRS and YFSETQ. With V trimmed by 5 bases and J by 2 bases, 6 bases remained unmatched. The CDR3 totals 14 residues. The CDR3 sequence: CASRRTGLNYGYTF. As DNA, the CDR3 is TGCGCCAGCAGGAGGACAGGACTAAACTATGGCTACACCTTC.

The J gene is TRBJ2-1, the V gene TRBV29-1, with 11 bases lining up with TRBD2. The length of the CDR3 is 18 residues. V trimming: 4 bases; J trimming: 5 bases; junction bases outside the gene matches: 16. In germline, CDR1 is SQVTM, CDR2 ANQGSEA. This CDR3 reads CSVAVPQLAGGLDNEQFF. The CDR3 nucleotides read TGCAGCGTTGCCGTTCCACAATTAGCGGGGGGGCTTGACAATGAGCAGTTCTTC.

The chain couples TRBV4-1 to TRBJ2-1; D unresolved. Trimming stripped 5 bases from V and 5 bases from J, with 16 bases between. Germline CDR1 MGHRA, CDR2 YSYEKL. The CDR3 consists of 15 residues. The CDR3 loop reads CASSTILAPNNEQFF. The CDR3 nucleotides read TGCGCCAGCAGCACCATTTTAGCTCCCAACAATGAGCAGTTCTTC.

The genes are TRBV30 and TRBJ1-5; D unclear. Per germline, CDR1 GTSNPN and CDR2 SVGIG (reference sequence). The CDR3 has 12 amino acids. The V and J ends lost 2 bases and 9 bases respectively, with 11 bases between them. The CDR3 spells CAWSSGDRPQHF. The DNA of the CDR3 is TGTGCCTGGAGTTCCGGGGATAGGCCCCAGCATTTT.

A few counts support this clone. V gene TRBV30 combines with J gene TRBJ2-3; D not resolved. The V gene's germline CDR1 is GTSNPN and CDR2 SVGIG (reference sequence). The V end lost 0 bases, the J end lost 2 bases, and 12 bases lay between the germline ends. There are 15 residues in the CDR3. The CDR3 region has the DNA TGTGCCTGGAGTGTAGACGGCAGATCCACAGATACGCAGTATTTT. This translates into CAWSVDGRSTDTQYF.

The chain joins TRBV5-1 to TRBJ1-4; D ambiguous. Germline-derived CDR1 and CDR2 are SGHRS and YFSETQ. Deletions cut 4 bases from V and 0 bases from J, with 13 bases between. This CDR3 comprises 16 residues. CDR3 residues: CASSLRAGPTNEKLFF. CDR3 DNA: TGCGCCAGCAGCCTTCGTGCGGGCCCAACTAATGAAAAACTGTTTTTT.

This rearrangement joins TRBV29-1 to TRBJ1-1; D unclear. This CDR3 spans 12 amino acids. The ends were cut back, 7 bases at V and 1 base at J, with 10 bases in the middle. Germline V gene sequence: CDR1 SQVTM, CDR2 ANQGSEA. CDR3 in amino acids: CSAGWANTEAFF. The CDR3 DNA reads as TGCAGCGCCGGGTGGGCGAACACTGAAGCTTTCTTT.

The chain is built from TRBV2 and TRBJ2-7; maybe TRBD2 (7 bases). The ends were cut back, 6 bases at V and 5 bases at J, with 17 bases in the middle. Per germline, CDR1 SNHLY and CDR2 FYNNEI. CDR3 length: 14 amino acids. CDR3 sequence reads: CASRRGGPADEQYF. CDR3 in DNA: TGTGCCAGCAGGAGGGGGGGGCCAGCGGACGAGCAGTACTTC.

The table lists this clone with a count of one. Here the CDR3 reads CASSMDSVNTIYF. DNA of the CDR3: TGTGCCAGCAGTATGGACAGTGTGAACACCATATATTTT. The chain employs TRBV28 and TRBJ1-3; possible D gene TRBD1, 6 bases. The CDR3 is made up of 13 amino acids. The V gene lost 5 bases and the J gene lost 7 bases, with 12 bases spanning the gap. Per the germline V gene, CDR1 is MDHEN and CDR2 is SYDVKM. Combining the CDR3 with reference TRBV28 and TRBJ1-3 gives the whole variable domain DVKVTQSSRYLVKRTGEKVFLECVQDMDHENMFWYRQDPGLGLRLIYFSYDVKMKEKGDIPEGYSVSREKKERFSLILESASTNQTSMYLCASSMDSVNTIYFGEGSWLTVV.

This clone occurred once. V and J are TRBV5-1 and TRBJ2-7; D ambiguous. The CDR3 totals 14 residues. The V gene lost 1 base and the J gene lost 5 bases, with 13 bases spanning the gap. The germline gives CDR1 SGHRS, CDR2 YFSETQ. The CDR3 nucleotides are TGCGCCAGCAGCTTGTTAACACCGGACGACGAGCAGTACTTC. As protein: CASSLLTPDDEQYF.

Here the CDR3 reads CASSYSRTDQPQHF. The CDR3 DNA reads TGTGCCAGCAGTTACTCTAGGACGGATCAGCCCCAGCATTTT. V gene TRBV6-6 combines with J gene TRBJ1-5, with D unclear. The CDR3 contains 14 residues. The germline V gene has CDR1 MNHNY and CDR2 SVGAGI (reference sequence). V was shortened by 0 bases and J by 5 bases, with 8 bases between the two germline ends.

This clone was observed a handful of times. The J gene is TRBJ2-5, the V gene TRBV2, with D possibly being TRBD1 (5 bases). The CDR3 extends over 13 amino acids. Germline CDR1 reads SNHLY; CDR2 reads FYNNEI. V dropped 7 bases and J dropped 3 bases, with 12 bases sitting between them. CDR3 sequence reads: CASNLIREETQYF. Written as DNA, the CDR3 is TGTGCCAGCAACCTAATCAGGGAAGAGACCCAGTACTTC.

CDR3 region: CASGLAASIQYF. CDR3 DNA sequence: TGTGCCAGTGGACTAGCTGCGAGCATTCAGTACTTC. The chain couples TRBV19 to TRBJ2-4, with 8 bases lining up with TRBD2. This CDR3 contains 12 residues. The V and J ends lost 8 bases and 9 bases, in that order; junction bases with no gene match: 6. Germline CDR1 is LNHDA and CDR2 is SQIVND (reference sequence).

V usage is TRBV13 and J usage is TRBJ1-5; 7 bases are shared with TRBD1. After removal of 5 bases from V and 4 bases from J, the junction contained 8 bases not matched to a gene. The CDR3 is made up of 15 amino acids. Germline V CDR1 and CDR2: PRHDT, FYEKMQ (reference sequence). For the CDR3, the DNA is TGTGCCAGCAGCGAGGGGACAGCACCTAATCAGCCCCAGCATTTT. Translating it yields CASSEGTAPNQPQHF.

The V call is TRBV28, the J call TRBJ1-5; D may be TRBD1 (5 bases). Trimming removed 7 bases at V and 5 bases at J, with 9 bases between. The CDR3 is 12 residues long. Germline-derived CDR1 and CDR2 are MDHEN and SYDVKM. The CDR3 region has the DNA TGTGCCAGCACCGGGGGGTATCAGCCCCAGCATTTT. Protein: CASTGGYQPQHF.